The TCR beta chain described here comes from a study of T cells in Graves' hyperthyroidism and ophthalmopathy. Regarding the study as a whole: A median around 5.9 months before onset, the model predicted ophthalmopathy.

V was shortened by 7 bases and J by 4 bases, with 8 bases between the two germline ends. The CDR3 consists of 12 residues. Ten or more counts support this clonotype. The antigen remains unidentified. Amplification targeted TCR beta CDR3 regions from RNA transcripts. Carried out on the TCR CDR3, a first-round RT-PCR used the HTBI primer set. TCRdb fed the multiplex PCR reads into MiXCR, producing one record per CDR3 protein. The table has under 350,000 distinct CDR3 sequences, roughly 20% seen once. The chain joins TRBV12-3 or TRBV12-4 to TRBJ1-5; D not certain. Sequencing was performed on blood. The sequence came from a woman between 50 and 59 years old with Graves' hyperthyroidism. The CDR3 reads CASKRGNQPQHF. In DNA, the CDR3 is TGTGCCAGCAAGCGAGGGAATCAGCCCCAGCATTTT.